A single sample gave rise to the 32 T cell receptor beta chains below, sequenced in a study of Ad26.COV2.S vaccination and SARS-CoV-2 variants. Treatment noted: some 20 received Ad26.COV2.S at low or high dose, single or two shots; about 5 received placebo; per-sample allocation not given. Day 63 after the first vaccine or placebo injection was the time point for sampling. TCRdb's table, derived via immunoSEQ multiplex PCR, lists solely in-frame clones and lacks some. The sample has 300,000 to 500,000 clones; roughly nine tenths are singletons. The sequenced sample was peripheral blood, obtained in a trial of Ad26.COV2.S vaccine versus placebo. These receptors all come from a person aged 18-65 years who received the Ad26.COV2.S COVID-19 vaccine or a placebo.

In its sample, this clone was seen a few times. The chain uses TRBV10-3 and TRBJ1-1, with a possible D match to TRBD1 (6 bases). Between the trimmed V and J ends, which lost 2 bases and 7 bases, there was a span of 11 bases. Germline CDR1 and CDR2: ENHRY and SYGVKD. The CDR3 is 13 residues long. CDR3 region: CAISEERGSEAFF. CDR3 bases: TGTGCCATCAGTGAGGAAAGGGGGAGTGAAGCTTTCTTT.

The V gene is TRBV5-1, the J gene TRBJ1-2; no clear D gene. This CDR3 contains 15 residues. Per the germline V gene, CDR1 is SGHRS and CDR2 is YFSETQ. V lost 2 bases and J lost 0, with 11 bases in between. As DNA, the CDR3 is TGCGCCAGCAGCTTACTAACAGATGCTAACTATGGCTACACCTTC. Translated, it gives CASSLLTDANYGYTF.

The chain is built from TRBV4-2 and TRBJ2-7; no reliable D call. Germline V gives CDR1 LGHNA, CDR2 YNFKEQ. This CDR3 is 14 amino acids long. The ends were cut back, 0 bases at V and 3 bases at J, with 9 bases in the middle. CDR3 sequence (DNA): TGTGCCAGCAGCCAAGATAGGAGAGACTACGAGCAGTACTTC. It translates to CASSQDRRDYEQYF.

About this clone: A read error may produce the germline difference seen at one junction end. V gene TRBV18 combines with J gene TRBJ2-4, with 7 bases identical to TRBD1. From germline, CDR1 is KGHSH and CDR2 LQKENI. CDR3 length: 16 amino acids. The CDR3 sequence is CASSPGFGTAENIQYF. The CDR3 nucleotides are TGTGCCAGCTCACCAGGATTTGGGACAGCCGAAAACATTCAGTACTTC.

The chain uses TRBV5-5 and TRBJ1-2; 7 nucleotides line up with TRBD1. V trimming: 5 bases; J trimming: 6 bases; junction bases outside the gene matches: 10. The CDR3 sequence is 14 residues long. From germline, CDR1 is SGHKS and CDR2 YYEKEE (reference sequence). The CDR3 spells CASRPTGLFNGYTF. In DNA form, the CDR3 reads TGTGCCAGCAGGCCGACAGGGTTGTTCAATGGCTACACCTTC.

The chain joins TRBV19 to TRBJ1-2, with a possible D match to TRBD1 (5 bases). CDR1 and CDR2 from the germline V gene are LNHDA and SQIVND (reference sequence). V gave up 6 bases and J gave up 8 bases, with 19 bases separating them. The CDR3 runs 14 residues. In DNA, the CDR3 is TGTGCCAGTAGACCCGAACGGACAACTTACGGCTACACCTTC. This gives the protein CASRPERTTYGYTF.

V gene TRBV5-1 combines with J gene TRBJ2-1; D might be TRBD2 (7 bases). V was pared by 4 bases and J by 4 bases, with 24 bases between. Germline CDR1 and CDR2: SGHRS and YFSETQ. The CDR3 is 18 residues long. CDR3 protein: CASSPKSGGPRVYNEQFF. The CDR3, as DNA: TGCGCCAGCAGCCCAAAATCCGGGGGGCCCCGTGTATACAATGAGCAGTTCTTC.

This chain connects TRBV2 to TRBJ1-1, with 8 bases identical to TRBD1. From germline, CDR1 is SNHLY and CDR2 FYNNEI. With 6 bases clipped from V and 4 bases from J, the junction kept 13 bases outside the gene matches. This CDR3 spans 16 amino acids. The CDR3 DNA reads TGTGCCAGCAGCCCAGGACAGGGAACACTCCTCACTGAAGCTTTCTTT. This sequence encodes CASSPGQGTLLTEAFF.

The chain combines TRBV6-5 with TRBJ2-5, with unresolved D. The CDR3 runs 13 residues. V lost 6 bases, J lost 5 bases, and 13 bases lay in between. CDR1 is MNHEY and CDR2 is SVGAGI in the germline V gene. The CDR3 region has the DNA TGTGCCAGCAGCCCCTTTACCGCGGAGACCCAGTACTTC. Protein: CASSPFTAETQYF.

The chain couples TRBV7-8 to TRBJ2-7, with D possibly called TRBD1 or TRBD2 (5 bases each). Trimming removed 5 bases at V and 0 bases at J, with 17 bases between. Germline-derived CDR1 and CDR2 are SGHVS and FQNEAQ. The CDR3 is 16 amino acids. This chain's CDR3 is CASSPGTATSSYEQYF. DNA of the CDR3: TGTGCCAGCAGCCCCGGGACGGCTACTAGCTCCTACGAGCAGTACTTC.

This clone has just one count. The CDR3 DNA reads as TGTGCCAGCAGTAAGACTCTAGCGGGGGAAGAGACCCAGTACTTC. Translation: CASSKTLAGEETQYF. The chain is built from TRBV27 and TRBJ2-5; TRBD2 matches at 10 bases. The CDR3 runs to 15 residues. J lost 3 bases, V lost 5 bases, and 6 bases had no gene match. CDR1 and CDR2 (germline): MNHEY, SMNVEV (reference sequence).

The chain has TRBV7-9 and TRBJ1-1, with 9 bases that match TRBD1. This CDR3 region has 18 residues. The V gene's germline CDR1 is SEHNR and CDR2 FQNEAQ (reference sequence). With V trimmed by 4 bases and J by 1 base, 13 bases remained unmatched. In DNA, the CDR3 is TGTGCCAGCAGCTGGGCCTCCGGGACAGGGAACGCGAACACTGAAGCTTTCTTT. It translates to CASSWASGTGNANTEAFF.

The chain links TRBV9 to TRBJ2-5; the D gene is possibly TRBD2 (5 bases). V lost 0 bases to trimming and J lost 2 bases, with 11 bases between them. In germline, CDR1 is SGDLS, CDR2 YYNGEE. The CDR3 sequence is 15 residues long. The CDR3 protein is CASSVVGGSQETQYF. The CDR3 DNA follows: TGTGCCAGCAGCGTAGTGGGCGGGTCGCAAGAGACCCAGTACTTC. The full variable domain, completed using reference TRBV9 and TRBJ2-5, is DSGVTQTPKHLITATGQRVTLRCSPRSGDLSVYWYQQSLDQGLQFLIQYYNGEERAKGNILERFSAQQFPDLHSELNLSSLELGDSALYFCASSVVGGSQETQYFGPGTRLLVL.

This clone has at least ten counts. In DNA form, the CDR3 reads TGTGCCAGCAGTGATGGGTTCCGGGGAATCTATGGCTACACCTTC. This translates into CASSDGFRGIYGYTF. The chain has TRBV2 and TRBJ1-2; D is uncertain. V was clipped by 3 bases and J by 4 bases, with 15 bases between them. CDR1 and CDR2 (germline): SNHLY, FYNNEI. The CDR3 has 15 amino acids.

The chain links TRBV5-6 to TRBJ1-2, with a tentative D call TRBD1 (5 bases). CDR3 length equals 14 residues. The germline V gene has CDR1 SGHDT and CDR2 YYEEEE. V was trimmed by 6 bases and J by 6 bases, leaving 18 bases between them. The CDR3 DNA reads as TGTGCCAGCACAAAGATGGCCAGGGAGGATGGCTACACCTTC. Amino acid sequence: CASTKMAREDGYTF.

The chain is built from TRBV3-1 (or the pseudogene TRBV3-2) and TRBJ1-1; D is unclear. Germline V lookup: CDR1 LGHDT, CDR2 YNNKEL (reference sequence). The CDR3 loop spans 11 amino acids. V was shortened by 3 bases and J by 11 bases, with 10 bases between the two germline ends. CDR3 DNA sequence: TGTGCCAGCAGCCACGCTCGAGCGGCTTTCTTT. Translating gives CASSHARAAFF.

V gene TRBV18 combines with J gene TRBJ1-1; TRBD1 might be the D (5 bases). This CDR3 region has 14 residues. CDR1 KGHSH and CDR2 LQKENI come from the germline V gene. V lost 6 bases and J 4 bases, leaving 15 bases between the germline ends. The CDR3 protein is CASSIDRGVTEAFF. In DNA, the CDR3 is TGTGCCAGCTCTATCGACAGAGGGGTCACTGAAGCTTTCTTT.

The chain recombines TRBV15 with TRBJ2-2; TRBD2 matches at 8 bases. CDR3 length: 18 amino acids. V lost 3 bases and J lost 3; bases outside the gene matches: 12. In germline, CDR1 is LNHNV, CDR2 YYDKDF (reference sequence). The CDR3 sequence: CATSSRQRLAGYTGELFF. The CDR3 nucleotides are TGTGCCACCAGCAGCAGGCAGAGGCTAGCGGGTTACACCGGGGAGCTGTTTTTT.

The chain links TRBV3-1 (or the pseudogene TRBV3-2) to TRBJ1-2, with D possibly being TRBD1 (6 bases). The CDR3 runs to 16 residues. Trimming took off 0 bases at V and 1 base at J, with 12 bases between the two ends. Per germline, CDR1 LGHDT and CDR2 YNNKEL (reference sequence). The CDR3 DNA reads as TGTGCCAGCAGCCAAGATGCAGGGGAGCTTAACTATGGCTACACCTTC. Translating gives CASSQDAGELNYGYTF.

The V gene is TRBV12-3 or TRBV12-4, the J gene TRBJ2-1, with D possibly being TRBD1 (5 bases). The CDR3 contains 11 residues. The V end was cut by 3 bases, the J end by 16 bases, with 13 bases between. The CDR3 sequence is CASSLHRSIFF. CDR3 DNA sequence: TGTGCCAGCAGTTTGCACAGGTCAATCTTCTTC.

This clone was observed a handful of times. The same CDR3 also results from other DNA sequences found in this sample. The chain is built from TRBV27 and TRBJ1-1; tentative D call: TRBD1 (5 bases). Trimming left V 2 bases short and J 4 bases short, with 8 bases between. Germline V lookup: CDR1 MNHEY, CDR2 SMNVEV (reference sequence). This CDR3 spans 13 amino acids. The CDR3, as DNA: TGTGCCAGCAGTTTAAGGGGAGGCACTGAAGCTTTCTTT. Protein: CASSLRGGTEAFF.

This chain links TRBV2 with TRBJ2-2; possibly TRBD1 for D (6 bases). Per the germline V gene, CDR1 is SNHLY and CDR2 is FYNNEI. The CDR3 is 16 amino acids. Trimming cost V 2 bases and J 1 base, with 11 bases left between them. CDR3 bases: TGTGCCAGCAGTGAACAGGGGCTTATGAACACCGGGGAGCTGTTTTTT. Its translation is CASSEQGLMNTGELFF.

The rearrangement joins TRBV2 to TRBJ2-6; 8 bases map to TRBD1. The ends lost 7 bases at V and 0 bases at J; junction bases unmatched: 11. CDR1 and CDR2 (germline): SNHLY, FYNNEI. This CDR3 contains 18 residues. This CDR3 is CASTTPQGAASGANVLTF. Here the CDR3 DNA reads TGTGCCAGCACCACTCCCCAGGGGGCCGCCTCTGGGGCCAACGTCCTGACTTTC.

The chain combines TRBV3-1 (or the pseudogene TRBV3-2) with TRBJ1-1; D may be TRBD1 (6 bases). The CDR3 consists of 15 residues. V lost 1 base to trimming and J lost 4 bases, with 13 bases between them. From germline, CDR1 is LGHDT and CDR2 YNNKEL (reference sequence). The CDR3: CASSQGWGAVTEAFF. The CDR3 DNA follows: TGTGCCAGCAGCCAAGGATGGGGGGCGGTCACTGAAGCTTTCTTT.

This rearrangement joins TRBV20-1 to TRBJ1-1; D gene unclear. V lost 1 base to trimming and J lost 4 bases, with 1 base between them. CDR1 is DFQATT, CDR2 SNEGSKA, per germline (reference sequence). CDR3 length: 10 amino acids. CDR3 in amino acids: CSARVTEAFF. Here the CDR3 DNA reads TGCAGTGCTAGAGTCACTGAAGCTTTCTTT.

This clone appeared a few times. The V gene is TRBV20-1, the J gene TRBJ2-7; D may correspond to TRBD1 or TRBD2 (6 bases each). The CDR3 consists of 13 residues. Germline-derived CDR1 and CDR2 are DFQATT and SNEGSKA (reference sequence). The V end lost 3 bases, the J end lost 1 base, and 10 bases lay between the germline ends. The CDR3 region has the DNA TGCAGTGCTAGTTGGGGGGCGTCCTACGAGCAGTACTTC. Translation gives CSASWGASYEQYF.

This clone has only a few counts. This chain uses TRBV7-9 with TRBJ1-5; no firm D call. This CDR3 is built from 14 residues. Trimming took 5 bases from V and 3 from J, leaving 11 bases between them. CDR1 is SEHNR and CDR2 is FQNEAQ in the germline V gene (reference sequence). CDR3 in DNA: TGTGCCAGCAGCCAGAGCAGGTCCAATCAGCCCCAGCATTTT. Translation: CASSQSRSNQPQHF.

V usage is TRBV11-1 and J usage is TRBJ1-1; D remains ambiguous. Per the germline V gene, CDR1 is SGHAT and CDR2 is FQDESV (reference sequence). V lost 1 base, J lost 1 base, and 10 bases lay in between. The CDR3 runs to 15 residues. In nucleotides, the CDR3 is TGTGCCAGCAGCTTAGGAAACAGAAGGAACACTGAAGCTTTCTTT. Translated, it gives CASSLGNRRNTEAFF.

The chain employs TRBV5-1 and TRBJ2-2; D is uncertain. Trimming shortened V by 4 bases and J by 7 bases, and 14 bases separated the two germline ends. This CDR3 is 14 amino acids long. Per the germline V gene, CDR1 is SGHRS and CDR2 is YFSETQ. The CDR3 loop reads CASSAGWLGGELFF. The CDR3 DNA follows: TGCGCCAGCAGCGCAGGATGGTTGGGCGGGGAGCTGTTTTTT.

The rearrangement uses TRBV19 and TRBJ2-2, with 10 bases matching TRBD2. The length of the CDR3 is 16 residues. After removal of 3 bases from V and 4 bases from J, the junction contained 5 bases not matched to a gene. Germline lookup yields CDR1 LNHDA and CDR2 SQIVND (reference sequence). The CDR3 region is CASSIGAGGLTGELFF. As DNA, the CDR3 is TGTGCCAGTAGTATTGGAGCGGGGGGGCTCACCGGGGAGCTGTTTTTT.

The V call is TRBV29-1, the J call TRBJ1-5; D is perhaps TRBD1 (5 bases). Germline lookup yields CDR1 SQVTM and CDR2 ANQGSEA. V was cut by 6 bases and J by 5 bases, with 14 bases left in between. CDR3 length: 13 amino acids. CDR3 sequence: CSVTGGPHQPQHF. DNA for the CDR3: TGCAGCGTAACGGGGGGTCCGCATCAGCCCCAGCATTTT.

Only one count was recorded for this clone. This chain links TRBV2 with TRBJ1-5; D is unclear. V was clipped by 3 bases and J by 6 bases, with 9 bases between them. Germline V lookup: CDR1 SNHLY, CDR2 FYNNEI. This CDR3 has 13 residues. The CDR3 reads CASSETRSQPQHF. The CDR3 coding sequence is TGTGCCAGCAGTGAGACCCGCAGTCAGCCCCAGCATTTT.